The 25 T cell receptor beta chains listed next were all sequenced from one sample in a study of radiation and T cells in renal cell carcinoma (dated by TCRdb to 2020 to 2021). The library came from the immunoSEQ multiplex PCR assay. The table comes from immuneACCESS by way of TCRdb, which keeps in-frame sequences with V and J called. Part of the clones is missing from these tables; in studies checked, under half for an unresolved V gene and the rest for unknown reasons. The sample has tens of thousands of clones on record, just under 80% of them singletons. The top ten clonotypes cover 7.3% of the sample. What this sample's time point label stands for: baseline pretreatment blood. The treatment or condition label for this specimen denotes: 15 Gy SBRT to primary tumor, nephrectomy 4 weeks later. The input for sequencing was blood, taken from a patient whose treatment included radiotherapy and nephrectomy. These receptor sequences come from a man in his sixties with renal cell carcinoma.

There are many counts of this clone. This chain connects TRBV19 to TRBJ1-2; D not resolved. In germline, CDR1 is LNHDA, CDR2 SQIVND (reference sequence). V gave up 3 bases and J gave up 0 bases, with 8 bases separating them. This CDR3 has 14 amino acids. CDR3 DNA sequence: TGTGCCAGTAGTATGCAGAGAACTAACTATGGCTACACCTTC. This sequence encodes CASSMQRTNYGYTF.

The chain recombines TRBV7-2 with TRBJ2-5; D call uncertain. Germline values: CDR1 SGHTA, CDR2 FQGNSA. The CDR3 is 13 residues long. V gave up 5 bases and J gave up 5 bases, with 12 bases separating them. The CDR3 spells CASSPPEEETQYF. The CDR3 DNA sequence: TGTGCCAGCAGCCCCCCAGAGGAGGAGACCCAGTACTTC.

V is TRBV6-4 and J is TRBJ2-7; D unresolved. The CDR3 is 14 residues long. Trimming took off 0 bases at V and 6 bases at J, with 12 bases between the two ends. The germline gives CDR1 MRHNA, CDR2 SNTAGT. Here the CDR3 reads CASSDSYDSGEQYF. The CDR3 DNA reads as TGTGCCAGCAGTGACTCGTACGATTCAGGCGAGCAGTACTTC.

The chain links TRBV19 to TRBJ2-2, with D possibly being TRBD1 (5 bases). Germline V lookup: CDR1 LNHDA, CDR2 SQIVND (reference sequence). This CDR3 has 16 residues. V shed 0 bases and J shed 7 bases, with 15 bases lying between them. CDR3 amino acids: CASSIDGSGSVGELFF. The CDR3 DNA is TGTGCCAGTAGTATAGATGGGTCAGGGTCGGTCGGGGAGCTGTTTTTT.

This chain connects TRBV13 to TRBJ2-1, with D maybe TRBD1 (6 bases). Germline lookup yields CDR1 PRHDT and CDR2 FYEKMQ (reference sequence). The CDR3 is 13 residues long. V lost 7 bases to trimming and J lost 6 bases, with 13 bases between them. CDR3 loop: CASTQGHRNEQFF. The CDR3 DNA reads TGTGCCAGCACACAGGGTCATCGCAATGAGCAGTTCTTC. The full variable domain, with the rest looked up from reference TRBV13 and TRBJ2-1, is AAGVIQSPRHLIKEKRETATLKCYPIPRHDTVYWYQQGPGQDPQFLISFYEKMQSDKGSIPDRFSAQQFSDYHSELNMSSLELGDSALYFCASTQGHRNEQFFGPGTRLTVL.

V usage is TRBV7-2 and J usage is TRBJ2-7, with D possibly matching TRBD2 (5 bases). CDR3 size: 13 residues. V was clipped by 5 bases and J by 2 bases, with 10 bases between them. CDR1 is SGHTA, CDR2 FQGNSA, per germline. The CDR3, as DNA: TGTGCCAGCAGCGCGCGGGCCGCCTACGAGCAGTACTTC. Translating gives CASSARAAYEQYF. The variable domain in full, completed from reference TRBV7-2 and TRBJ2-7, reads GAGVSQSPSNKVTEKGKDVELRCDPISGHTALYWYRQSLGQGLEFLIYFQGNSAPDKSGLPSDRFSAERTGGSVSTLTIQRTQQEDSAVYLCASSARAAYEQYFGPGTRLTVT.

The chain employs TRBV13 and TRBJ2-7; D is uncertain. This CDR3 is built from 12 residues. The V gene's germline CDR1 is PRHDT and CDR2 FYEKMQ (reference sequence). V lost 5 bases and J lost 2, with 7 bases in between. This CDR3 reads CASSVDTYEQYF. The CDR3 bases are TGTGCCAGCAGCGTAGACACCTACGAGCAGTACTTC.

The CDR3 nucleotides read TGCGCCAGCAGTCAATCACGGGGCAGCCGATCCTACGAGCAGTACGTC. Protein product: CASSQSRGSRSYEQYV. The gene calls are TRBV23-1 and TRBJ2-7, with D perhaps given as TRBD1 or TRBD2 (5 bases each). TRBV23-1 qualifies as an ORF whose function is uncertain. Trimming pared 0 bases from V and 1 base from J, leaving 13 bases between. CDR3 size: 16 residues.

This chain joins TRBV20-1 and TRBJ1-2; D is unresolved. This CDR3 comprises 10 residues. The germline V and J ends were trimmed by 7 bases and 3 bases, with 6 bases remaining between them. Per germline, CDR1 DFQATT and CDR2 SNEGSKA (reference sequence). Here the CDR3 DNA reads TGCAGTGTCACGGACTATGGCTACACCTTC. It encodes CSVTDYGYTF.

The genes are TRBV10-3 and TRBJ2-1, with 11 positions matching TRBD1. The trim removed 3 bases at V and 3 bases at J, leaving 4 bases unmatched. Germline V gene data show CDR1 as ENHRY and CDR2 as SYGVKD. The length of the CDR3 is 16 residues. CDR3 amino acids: CAISDSGTGGYNEQFF. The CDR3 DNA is TGTGCCATCAGTGACTCAGGGACAGGGGGCTACAATGAGCAGTTCTTC.

CDR3 residues: CASSLTLTSNEQFF. The CDR3 DNA sequence: TGTGCCAGCAGCTTGACCCTAACTAGCAATGAGCAGTTCTTC. The chain carries TRBV5-8 and TRBJ2-1, with D possibly being TRBD2 (5 bases). The CDR3 has 14 residues. V was trimmed by 1 base and J by 6 bases, leaving 11 bases between them. The germline gives CDR1 SGHTS, CDR2 YDEGEE.

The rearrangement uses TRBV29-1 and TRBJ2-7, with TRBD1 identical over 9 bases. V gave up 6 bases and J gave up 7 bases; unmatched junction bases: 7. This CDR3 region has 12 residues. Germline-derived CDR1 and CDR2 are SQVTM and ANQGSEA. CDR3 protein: CSVQTGGQEQYV. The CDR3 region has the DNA TGCAGCGTACAAACAGGGGGCCAGGAGCAGTACGTC.

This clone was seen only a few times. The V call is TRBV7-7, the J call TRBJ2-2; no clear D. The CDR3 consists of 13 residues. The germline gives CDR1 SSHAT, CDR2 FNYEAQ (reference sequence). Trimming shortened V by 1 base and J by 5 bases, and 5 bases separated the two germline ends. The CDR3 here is CASSLGETGELFF. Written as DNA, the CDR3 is TGTGCCAGCAGCTTAGGTGAAACCGGGGAGCTGTTTTTT.

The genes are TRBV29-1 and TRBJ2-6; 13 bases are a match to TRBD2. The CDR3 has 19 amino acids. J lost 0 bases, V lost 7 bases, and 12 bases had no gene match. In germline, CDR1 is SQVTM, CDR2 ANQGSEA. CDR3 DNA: TGCAGCGATCTAAGACTAGCGGGAGGCCTGATCTCTGGGGCCAACGTCCTGACTTTC. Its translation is CSDLRLAGGLISGANVLTF. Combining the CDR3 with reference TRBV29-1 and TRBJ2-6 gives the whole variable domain SAVISQKPSRDICQRGTSLTIQCQVDSQVTMMFWYRQQPGQSLTLIATANQGSEATYESGFVIDKFPISRPNLTFSTLTVSNMSPEDSSIYLCSDLRLAGGLISGANVLTFGAGSRLTVL.

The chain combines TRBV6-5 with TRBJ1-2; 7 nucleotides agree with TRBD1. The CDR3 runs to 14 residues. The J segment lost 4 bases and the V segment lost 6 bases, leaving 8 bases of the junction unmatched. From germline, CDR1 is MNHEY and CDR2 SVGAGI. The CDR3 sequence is CASRVEAGGYGYTF. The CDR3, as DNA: TGTGCCAGCAGGGTCGAGGCAGGGGGCTATGGCTACACCTTC.

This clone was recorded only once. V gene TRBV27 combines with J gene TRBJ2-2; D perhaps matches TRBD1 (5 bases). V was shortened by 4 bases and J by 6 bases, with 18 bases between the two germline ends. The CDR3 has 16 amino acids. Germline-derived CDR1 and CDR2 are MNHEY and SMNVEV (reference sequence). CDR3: CASSSGRTPISGELFF. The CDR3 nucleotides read TGTGCCAGCAGTTCAGGTCGGACACCTATTTCCGGGGAGCTGTTTTTT.

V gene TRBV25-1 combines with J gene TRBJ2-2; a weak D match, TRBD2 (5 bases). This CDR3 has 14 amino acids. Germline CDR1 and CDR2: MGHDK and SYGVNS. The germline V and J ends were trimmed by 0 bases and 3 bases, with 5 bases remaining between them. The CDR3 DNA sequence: TGTGCCAGCAGTGAATACGGGGACACCGGGGAGCTGTTTTTT. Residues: CASSEYGDTGELFF.

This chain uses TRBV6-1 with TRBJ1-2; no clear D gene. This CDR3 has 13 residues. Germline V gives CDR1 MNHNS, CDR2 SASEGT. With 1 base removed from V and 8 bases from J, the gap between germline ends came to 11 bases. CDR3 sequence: CASSEELMGGYTF. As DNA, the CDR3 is TGTGCCAGCAGTGAAGAATTGATGGGAGGCTACACCTTC.

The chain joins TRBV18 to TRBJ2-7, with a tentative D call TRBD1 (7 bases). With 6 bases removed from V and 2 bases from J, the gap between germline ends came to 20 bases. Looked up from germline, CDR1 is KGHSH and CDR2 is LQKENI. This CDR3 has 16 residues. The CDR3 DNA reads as TGTGCCAGCTCCAGGGGACTCCGGACAGGAACCTACGAGCAGTACGTC. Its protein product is CASSRGLRTGTYEQYV.

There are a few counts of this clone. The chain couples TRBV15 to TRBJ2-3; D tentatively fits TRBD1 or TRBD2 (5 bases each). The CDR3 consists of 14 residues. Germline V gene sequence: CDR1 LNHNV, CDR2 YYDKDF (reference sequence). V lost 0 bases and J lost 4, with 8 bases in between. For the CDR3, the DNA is TGTGCCACCAGCAGAGAAACGGGGCCAGATACGCAGTATTTT. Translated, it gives CATSRETGPDTQYF.

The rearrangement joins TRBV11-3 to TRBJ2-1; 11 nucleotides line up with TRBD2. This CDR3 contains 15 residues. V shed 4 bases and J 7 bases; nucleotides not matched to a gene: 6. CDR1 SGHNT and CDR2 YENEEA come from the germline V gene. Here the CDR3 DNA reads TGTGCCAGCAGCTCGCTAACTAGCGGGAGAAATGAGCAGTTCTTC. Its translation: CASSSLTSGRNEQFF.

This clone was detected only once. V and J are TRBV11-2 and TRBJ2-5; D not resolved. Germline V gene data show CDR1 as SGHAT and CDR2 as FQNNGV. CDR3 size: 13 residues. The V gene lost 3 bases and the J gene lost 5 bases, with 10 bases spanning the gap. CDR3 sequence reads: CASSLNGRETQYF. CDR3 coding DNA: TGTGCCAGCAGCTTGAATGGACGGGAGACCCAGTACTTC.

The CDR3 protein is CARQLLRCRSPLHF. CDR3 sequence (DNA): TGTGCCAGACAGTTACTCCGGTGTCGATCACCCCTCCACTTT. The chain joins TRBV5-3 to TRBJ1-6; D remains unclear. TRBV5-3 is assigned to the ORF class and has an uncertain function. This CDR3 has 14 amino acids. V was cut by 7 bases and J by 10 bases, with 18 bases left in between.

As DNA, the CDR3 is TGTGCCATCAGTGAGTCCGTGAACACTGAAGCTTTCTTT. It is translated as CAISESVNTEAFF. The chain joins TRBV10-3 to TRBJ1-1, with no clear D. The V gene's germline CDR1 is ENHRY and CDR2 SYGVKD. V shed 0 bases and J shed 0 bases, with 2 bases lying between them. This CDR3 is built from 13 residues.

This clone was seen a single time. The CDR3, as DNA: TGTGCCAGCAGCTTTGGGACAGGAGGCGGAAACACCATATATTTT. It specifies CASSFGTGGGNTIYF. The rearrangement links TRBV7-6 to TRBJ1-3; 8 bases agree with TRBD1. The CDR3 is 15 residues long. J lost 4 bases, V lost 3 bases, and 5 bases had no gene match. Per the germline V gene, CDR1 is SGHVS and CDR2 is FNYEAQ.